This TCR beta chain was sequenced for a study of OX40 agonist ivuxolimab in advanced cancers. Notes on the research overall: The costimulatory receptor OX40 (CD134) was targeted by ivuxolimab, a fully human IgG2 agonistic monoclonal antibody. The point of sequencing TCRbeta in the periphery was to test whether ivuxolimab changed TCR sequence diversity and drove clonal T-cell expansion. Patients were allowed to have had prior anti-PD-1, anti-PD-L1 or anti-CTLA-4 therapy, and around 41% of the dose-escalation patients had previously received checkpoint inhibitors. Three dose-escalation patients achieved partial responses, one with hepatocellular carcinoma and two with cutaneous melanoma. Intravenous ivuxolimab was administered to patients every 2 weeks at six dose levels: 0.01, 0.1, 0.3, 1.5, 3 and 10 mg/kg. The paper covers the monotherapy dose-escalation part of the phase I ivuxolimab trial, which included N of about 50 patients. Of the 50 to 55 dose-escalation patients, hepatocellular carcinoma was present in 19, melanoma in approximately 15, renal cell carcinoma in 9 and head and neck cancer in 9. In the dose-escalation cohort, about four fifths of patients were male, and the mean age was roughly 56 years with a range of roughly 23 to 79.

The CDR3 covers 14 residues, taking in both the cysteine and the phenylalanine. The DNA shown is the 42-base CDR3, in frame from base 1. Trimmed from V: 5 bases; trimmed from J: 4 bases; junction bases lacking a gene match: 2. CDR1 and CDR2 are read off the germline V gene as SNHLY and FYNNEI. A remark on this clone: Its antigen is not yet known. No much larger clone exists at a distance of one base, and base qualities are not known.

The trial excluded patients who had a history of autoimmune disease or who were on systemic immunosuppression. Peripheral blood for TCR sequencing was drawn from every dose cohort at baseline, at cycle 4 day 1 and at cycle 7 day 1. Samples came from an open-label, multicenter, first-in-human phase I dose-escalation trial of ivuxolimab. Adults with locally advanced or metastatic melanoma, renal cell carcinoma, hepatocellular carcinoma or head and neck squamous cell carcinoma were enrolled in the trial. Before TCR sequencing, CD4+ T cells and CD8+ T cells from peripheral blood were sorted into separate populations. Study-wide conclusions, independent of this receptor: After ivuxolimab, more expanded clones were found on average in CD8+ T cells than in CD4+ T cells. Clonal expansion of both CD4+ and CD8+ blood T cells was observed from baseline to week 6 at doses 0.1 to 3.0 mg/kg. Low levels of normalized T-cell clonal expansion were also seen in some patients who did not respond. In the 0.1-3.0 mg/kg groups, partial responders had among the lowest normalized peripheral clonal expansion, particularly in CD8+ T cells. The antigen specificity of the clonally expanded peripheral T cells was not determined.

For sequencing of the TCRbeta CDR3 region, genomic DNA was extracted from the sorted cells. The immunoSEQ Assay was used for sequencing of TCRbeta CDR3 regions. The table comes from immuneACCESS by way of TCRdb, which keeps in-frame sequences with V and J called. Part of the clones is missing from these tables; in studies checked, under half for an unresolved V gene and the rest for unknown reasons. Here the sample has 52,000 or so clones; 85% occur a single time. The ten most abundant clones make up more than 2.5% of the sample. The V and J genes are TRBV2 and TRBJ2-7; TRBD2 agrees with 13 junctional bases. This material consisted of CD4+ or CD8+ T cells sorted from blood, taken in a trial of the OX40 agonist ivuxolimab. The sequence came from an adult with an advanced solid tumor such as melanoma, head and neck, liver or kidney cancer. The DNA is TGTGCCAGCAGTCGGGGACTAGCGGGATACGAGCAGTACTTC. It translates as CASSRGLAGYEQYF. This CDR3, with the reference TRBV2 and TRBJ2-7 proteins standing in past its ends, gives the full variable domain EPEVTQTPSHQVTQMGQEVILRCVPISNHLYFYWYRQILGQKVEFLVSFYNNEISEKSEIFDDQFSVERPDGSNFTLKIRSTKLEDSAMYFCASSRGLAGYEQYFGPGTRLTVT.